This is a list of T cell receptor beta chains from one sample in a study of breast tumors, draining lymph nodes, adjacent tissues. TCRdb redid the calling of the multiplex PCR reads with MiXCR, one entry per CDR3 protein. This table holds 120,000 or so distinct CDR3 sequences, 15% to 20% found once. The material sequenced was axillary lymph node tissue. These receptors were obtained from a female donor with breast cancer. Some clones in this sample may be carry-over from other donors' samples. Both conserved end residues are part of each CDR3. A D gene is named only where the DNA matches it firmly. For some rows the clone size is stated as once, few or many, or as a class when expanded; others skip it.

TRBV3-1	many	.	TRBJ2-7	CASSREGRYEQYF	TGTGCCAGCAGCCGAGAGGGGAGATACGAGCAGTACTTC
TRBV6-1	many	.	TRBJ2-7	CASSDLGSYEQYF	TGTGCCAGCAGTGACCTAGGGTCCTACGAGCAGTACTTC
TRBV5-1	many	.	TRBJ2-3	CASSLAAPDTQYF	TGCGCCAGCAGCCTCGCGGCCCCAGATACGCAGTATTTT
TRBV4-2	many	TRBD2	TRBJ2-5	CASSQDLAGIYNIETQYF	TGTGCCAGCAGCCAAGACCTAGCGGGGATATACAATATAGAGACCCAGTACTTC
TRBV20-1	many	TRBD1	TRBJ2-5	CSAAPGTGGETQYF	TGCAGTGCTGCACCCGGGACAGGGGGGGAGACCCAGTACTTC
TRBV5-4	many	.	TRBJ2-1	CASSMVGEQFF	TGTGCCAGCAGCATGGTTGGTGAGCAGTTCTTC
TRBV11-3	many	.	TRBJ1-2	CASSQDGNYGYTF	TGTGCCAGCAGCCAAGACGGGAACTATGGCTACACCTTC
TRBV4-2	many	.	TRBJ1-4	CASSQDSAGAGEKLFF	TGTGCCAGCAGCCAAGATTCGGCAGGGGCCGGTGAAAAACTGTTTTTT
TRBV4-1	many	.	TRBJ2-1	CASSQAAAEGNEQFF	TGCGCCAGCAGCCAAGCAGCGGCAGAGGGCAATGAGCAGTTCTTC
TRBV5-1	many	TRBD1	TRBJ2-5	CASSPSRTGDQETQYF	TGCGCCAGCAGCCCCTCGAGGACAGGGGACCAAGAGACCCAGTACTTC
TRBV20-1	.	TRBD1	TRBJ1-1	CSASGTAFHEAFF	TGCAGTGCTTCCGGGACAGCATTCCATGAAGCTTTCTTT
TRBV5-6	many	.	TRBJ2-5	CASSLRQPYQETQYF	TGTGCCAGCAGCTTGCGGCAGCCGTACCAAGAGACCCAGTACTTC
TRBV20-1	many	TRBD2	TRBJ2-2	CSASTSGSGELFF	TGCAGTGCCTCGACTAGCGGGAGTGGGGAGCTGTTTTTT
TRBV12-3/TRBV12-4	many	TRBD2	TRBJ2-1	CASSSGLAGVPNEQFF	TGTGCCAGCAGTTCGGGGCTAGCGGGAGTACCCAATGAGCAGTTCTTC
TRBV29-1	many	.	TRBJ2-5	CSVGGDQETQYF	TGCAGCGTTGGTGGGGACCAAGAGACCCAGTACTTC
TRBV12-5	.	.	TRBJ2-1	CASGLVGARVNYNEQFF	TGTGCTAGTGGTTTGGTAGGAGCCAGGGTGAACTACAATGAGCAGTTCTTC
TRBV24-1	once	.	TRBJ1-2	CATSDGANYGYTF	TGTGCCACCAGTGATGGGGCTAACTATGGCTACACCTTC
TRBV11-2	many	TRBD2	TRBJ2-1	CASSLMASGINEQFF	TGTGCCAGCAGCTTAATGGCTAGCGGAATCAATGAGCAGTTCTTC
TRBV6-5	many	TRBD1	TRBJ1-2	CASSYSRTGGSGYYGYTF	TGTGCCAGCAGTTACTCCCGGACAGGGGGTTCGGGGTACTATGGCTACACCTTC
TRBV28	few	.	TRBJ2-2	CASREREINTGELFF	TGTGCCAGCAGAGAAAGGGAAATCAACACCGGGGAGCTGTTTTTT
TRBV5-1	many	TRBD1	TRBJ1-6	CASSSGGNGSPLHF	TGCGCCAGCAGCTCAGGGGGAAATGGTTCACCCCTCCACTTT
TRBV5-4	many	TRBD1	TRBJ2-5	CASGGTGEETQYF	TGTGCCAGCGGGGGGACAGGGGAAGAGACCCAGTACTTC
TRBV5-4	few	TRBD2	TRBJ2-3	CASSSLAGGTDLTDTQYF	TGTGCCAGCAGCTCCTTAGCGGGAGGGACGGATTTGACAGATACGCAGTATTTT
TRBV30	many	TRBD2	TRBJ2-7	CAWSPTAGASGEQYF	TGTGCCTGGAGTCCAACAGCGGGAGCCTCAGGGGAGCAGTACTTC
TRBV5-5	many	TRBD1	TRBJ2-7	CASSRTGTGLSYEQYF	TGTGCCAGCAGCCGAACCGGGACAGGGTTGTCGTACGAGCAGTACTTC
TRBV3-1	.	TRBD2	TRBJ2-1	CASSLLGTTYNEQFF	TGTGCCAGCAGCCTCCTCGGGACTACCTACAATGAGCAGTTCTTC
TRBV7-9	many	TRBD2	TRBJ2-3	CASGTSGGYGTDTQYF	TGTGCCAGCGGGACTAGCGGGGGCTATGGCACAGATACGCAGTATTTT
TRBV28	.	TRBD2	TRBJ2-5	CASSSSGSLRETQYF	TGTGCCAGCAGTTCAAGCGGGAGCTTAAGGGAGACCCAGTACTTC